The entry that follows covers one T cell receptor (beta chain) sequence. Authors' data handling: Amplifying reference gene primers gave estimates of nucleated cell counts. The method was immunoSEQ multiplex PCR; TCRdb's version includes in-frame clones alone and lacks a portion of them. The D gene and trimming were derived from the DNA, and the V and J assignments and clone size from that table. The sample has some 150,000 clones, around three quarters seen once. The data were taken from a study of blood T cell repertoires in COVID-19. In the study overall: Acute and convalescent COVID-19 samples came from the United States, Italy and Spain. From T cells, B-cell-depleted T cells, or PBMCs came the material, which was cDNA or gDNA.

Sequences were obtained from peripheral blood. The TCR originated in a man at least 80 years old with acute or convalescent COVID-19.

CDR3 DNA: TGTGCCAGCAGCTTAATGGCAGGGAAGAATTCACCCCTCCACTTT. This encodes CASSLMAGKNSPLHF. The rearrangement links TRBV7-3 to TRBJ1-6, with D possibly TRBD1 on 5 matching bases. Germline V CDR1 and CDR2: SGHTA, FQGTGA. V was cut by 1 base and J by 7 bases, with 11 bases left in between. The CDR3 is 15 amino acids.